This entry lists 8 T cell receptor beta chains sequenced from one sample in a study of blood T cell repertoires in COVID-19. Using immunoSEQ multiplex PCR, the repertoire was profiled, and TCRdb retains in-frame clones only, with some absent. The data contain 250,000 or so clones, roughly 80% of them singletons. The material sequenced was peripheral blood. These receptors were obtained from a man of 80 years or more with acute or convalescent COVID-19.

The chain employs TRBV11-2 and TRBJ1-2; no firm D call. Trimming shortened V by 6 bases and J by 3 bases, and 17 bases separated the two germline ends. The CDR3 sequence is 15 residues long. CDR1 is SGHAT and CDR2 is FQNNGV in the germline V gene. The CDR3 DNA reads as TGTGCCAGCAGACCCGGAAGGATCCGGGACTATGGCTACACCTTC. This translates into CASRPGRIRDYGYTF.

This clone was seen once. The V and J genes are TRBV27 and TRBJ1-2; 10 bases align to TRBD1. Germline-derived CDR1 and CDR2 are MNHEY and SMNVEV (reference sequence). V lost 6 bases and J lost 2; bases outside the gene matches: 3. The CDR3 loop spans 14 amino acids. The CDR3 DNA is TGTGCCAGCAGGGGGACAGGGGCGAACTATGGCTACACCTTC. As protein: CASRGTGANYGYTF.

The chain couples TRBV4-1 to TRBJ2-5; tentative D call: TRBD1 (6 bases). This CDR3 is 15 amino acids long. Germline V lookup: CDR1 MGHRA, CDR2 YSYEKL. Deletions cut 0 bases from V and 7 bases from J, with 15 bases between. As DNA, the CDR3 is TGCGCCAGCAGCCAAGATTACCCCCAACAGGGGACCCAGTACTTC. Its protein product is CASSQDYPQQGTQYF.

The chain is built from TRBV5-8 and TRBJ1-4; TRBD1 matches at 8 bases. This CDR3 has 14 amino acids. Losses at the gene ends were 4 bases for V and 8 bases for J; bases not matched to a gene: 7. CDR1 SGHTS and CDR2 YDEGEE come from the germline V gene. The DNA of the CDR3 is TGTGCCAGCAGCCCAGGACAGGGACGGGAAAAACTGTTTTTT. It specifies CASSPGQGREKLFF.

V is TRBV7-2 and J is TRBJ1-4; D is possibly TRBD1 (5 bases). Germline V gives CDR1 SGHTA, CDR2 FQGNSA. V lost 2 bases and J lost 3, with 10 bases in between. CDR3 size: 15 residues. The CDR3 DNA sequence: TGTGCCAGCAGCTTATTTGGAGGGGCTAATGAAAAACTGTTTTTT. Its protein is CASSLFGGANEKLFF.

V gene TRBV5-1 combines with J gene TRBJ1-1; D gene unclear. Looked up from germline, CDR1 is SGHRS and CDR2 is YFSETQ. Trimming removed 6 bases at V and 0 bases at J, with 12 bases between. CDR3 length: 14 residues. CDR3 bases: TGCGCCAGCACTCTCACAACCCTGAACACTGAAGCTTTCTTT. This codes for CASTLTTLNTEAFF.

V is TRBV18 and J is TRBJ2-3; maybe TRBD2 (5 bases). V lost 3 bases and J 0 bases, leaving 13 bases between the germline ends. Germline V gene data show CDR1 as KGHSH and CDR2 as LQKENI. The CDR3 runs 16 residues. This chain's CDR3 is CASSPLDSSSTDTQYF. The CDR3 DNA reads as TGTGCCAGCTCACCCCTGGACTCGTCTAGCACAGATACGCAGTATTTT.

The V and J genes are TRBV11-3 and TRBJ1-5; D is unclear. The germline gives CDR1 SGHNT, CDR2 YENEEA. The CDR3 totals 15 residues. V was clipped by 5 bases and J by 10 bases, with 21 bases between them. This CDR3 reads CASSDMTVPNSPQHF. DNA for the CDR3: TGTGCCAGCAGCGACATGACGGTGCCCAACAGTCCCCAGCATTTT.